This TCR beta chain was recovered during a study of blood T cells in healthy people across ages. The study's findings and limits: Because donor CMV status was unknown, expanded clonotype changes were possibly confounded.

Comment on this clonotype: What it binds is unknown.

V dropped 4 bases and J dropped 9; count of bases not matched to a gene: 22. This CDR3 has 18 residues. Germline CDR1 reads SGHRS; CDR2 reads YFSETQ. Next came a second PCR, run for about 7 to 11 cycles, which used a sample-barcoded 5' primer along with a J-beta primer mix. Each cDNA molecule was tagged by a template-switch adaptor that had 12 random nucleotides. TCRdb analysed the 5' RACE reads with MiXCR anew, one entry per CDR3 protein. The data show fewer than 700,000 distinct CDR3 sequences, roughly 48% seen once. Source material: blood. The receptor's source is a man older than 75 in good health. The genes are TRBV5-1 and TRBJ2-3; 8 bases are shared with TRBD2. In nucleotides, the CDR3 is TGCGCCAGCAGCGCATCCACTAGCGGCGTTCCCCCTCAGGGGACGCAGTATTTT. It specifies CASSASTSGVPPQGTQYF.